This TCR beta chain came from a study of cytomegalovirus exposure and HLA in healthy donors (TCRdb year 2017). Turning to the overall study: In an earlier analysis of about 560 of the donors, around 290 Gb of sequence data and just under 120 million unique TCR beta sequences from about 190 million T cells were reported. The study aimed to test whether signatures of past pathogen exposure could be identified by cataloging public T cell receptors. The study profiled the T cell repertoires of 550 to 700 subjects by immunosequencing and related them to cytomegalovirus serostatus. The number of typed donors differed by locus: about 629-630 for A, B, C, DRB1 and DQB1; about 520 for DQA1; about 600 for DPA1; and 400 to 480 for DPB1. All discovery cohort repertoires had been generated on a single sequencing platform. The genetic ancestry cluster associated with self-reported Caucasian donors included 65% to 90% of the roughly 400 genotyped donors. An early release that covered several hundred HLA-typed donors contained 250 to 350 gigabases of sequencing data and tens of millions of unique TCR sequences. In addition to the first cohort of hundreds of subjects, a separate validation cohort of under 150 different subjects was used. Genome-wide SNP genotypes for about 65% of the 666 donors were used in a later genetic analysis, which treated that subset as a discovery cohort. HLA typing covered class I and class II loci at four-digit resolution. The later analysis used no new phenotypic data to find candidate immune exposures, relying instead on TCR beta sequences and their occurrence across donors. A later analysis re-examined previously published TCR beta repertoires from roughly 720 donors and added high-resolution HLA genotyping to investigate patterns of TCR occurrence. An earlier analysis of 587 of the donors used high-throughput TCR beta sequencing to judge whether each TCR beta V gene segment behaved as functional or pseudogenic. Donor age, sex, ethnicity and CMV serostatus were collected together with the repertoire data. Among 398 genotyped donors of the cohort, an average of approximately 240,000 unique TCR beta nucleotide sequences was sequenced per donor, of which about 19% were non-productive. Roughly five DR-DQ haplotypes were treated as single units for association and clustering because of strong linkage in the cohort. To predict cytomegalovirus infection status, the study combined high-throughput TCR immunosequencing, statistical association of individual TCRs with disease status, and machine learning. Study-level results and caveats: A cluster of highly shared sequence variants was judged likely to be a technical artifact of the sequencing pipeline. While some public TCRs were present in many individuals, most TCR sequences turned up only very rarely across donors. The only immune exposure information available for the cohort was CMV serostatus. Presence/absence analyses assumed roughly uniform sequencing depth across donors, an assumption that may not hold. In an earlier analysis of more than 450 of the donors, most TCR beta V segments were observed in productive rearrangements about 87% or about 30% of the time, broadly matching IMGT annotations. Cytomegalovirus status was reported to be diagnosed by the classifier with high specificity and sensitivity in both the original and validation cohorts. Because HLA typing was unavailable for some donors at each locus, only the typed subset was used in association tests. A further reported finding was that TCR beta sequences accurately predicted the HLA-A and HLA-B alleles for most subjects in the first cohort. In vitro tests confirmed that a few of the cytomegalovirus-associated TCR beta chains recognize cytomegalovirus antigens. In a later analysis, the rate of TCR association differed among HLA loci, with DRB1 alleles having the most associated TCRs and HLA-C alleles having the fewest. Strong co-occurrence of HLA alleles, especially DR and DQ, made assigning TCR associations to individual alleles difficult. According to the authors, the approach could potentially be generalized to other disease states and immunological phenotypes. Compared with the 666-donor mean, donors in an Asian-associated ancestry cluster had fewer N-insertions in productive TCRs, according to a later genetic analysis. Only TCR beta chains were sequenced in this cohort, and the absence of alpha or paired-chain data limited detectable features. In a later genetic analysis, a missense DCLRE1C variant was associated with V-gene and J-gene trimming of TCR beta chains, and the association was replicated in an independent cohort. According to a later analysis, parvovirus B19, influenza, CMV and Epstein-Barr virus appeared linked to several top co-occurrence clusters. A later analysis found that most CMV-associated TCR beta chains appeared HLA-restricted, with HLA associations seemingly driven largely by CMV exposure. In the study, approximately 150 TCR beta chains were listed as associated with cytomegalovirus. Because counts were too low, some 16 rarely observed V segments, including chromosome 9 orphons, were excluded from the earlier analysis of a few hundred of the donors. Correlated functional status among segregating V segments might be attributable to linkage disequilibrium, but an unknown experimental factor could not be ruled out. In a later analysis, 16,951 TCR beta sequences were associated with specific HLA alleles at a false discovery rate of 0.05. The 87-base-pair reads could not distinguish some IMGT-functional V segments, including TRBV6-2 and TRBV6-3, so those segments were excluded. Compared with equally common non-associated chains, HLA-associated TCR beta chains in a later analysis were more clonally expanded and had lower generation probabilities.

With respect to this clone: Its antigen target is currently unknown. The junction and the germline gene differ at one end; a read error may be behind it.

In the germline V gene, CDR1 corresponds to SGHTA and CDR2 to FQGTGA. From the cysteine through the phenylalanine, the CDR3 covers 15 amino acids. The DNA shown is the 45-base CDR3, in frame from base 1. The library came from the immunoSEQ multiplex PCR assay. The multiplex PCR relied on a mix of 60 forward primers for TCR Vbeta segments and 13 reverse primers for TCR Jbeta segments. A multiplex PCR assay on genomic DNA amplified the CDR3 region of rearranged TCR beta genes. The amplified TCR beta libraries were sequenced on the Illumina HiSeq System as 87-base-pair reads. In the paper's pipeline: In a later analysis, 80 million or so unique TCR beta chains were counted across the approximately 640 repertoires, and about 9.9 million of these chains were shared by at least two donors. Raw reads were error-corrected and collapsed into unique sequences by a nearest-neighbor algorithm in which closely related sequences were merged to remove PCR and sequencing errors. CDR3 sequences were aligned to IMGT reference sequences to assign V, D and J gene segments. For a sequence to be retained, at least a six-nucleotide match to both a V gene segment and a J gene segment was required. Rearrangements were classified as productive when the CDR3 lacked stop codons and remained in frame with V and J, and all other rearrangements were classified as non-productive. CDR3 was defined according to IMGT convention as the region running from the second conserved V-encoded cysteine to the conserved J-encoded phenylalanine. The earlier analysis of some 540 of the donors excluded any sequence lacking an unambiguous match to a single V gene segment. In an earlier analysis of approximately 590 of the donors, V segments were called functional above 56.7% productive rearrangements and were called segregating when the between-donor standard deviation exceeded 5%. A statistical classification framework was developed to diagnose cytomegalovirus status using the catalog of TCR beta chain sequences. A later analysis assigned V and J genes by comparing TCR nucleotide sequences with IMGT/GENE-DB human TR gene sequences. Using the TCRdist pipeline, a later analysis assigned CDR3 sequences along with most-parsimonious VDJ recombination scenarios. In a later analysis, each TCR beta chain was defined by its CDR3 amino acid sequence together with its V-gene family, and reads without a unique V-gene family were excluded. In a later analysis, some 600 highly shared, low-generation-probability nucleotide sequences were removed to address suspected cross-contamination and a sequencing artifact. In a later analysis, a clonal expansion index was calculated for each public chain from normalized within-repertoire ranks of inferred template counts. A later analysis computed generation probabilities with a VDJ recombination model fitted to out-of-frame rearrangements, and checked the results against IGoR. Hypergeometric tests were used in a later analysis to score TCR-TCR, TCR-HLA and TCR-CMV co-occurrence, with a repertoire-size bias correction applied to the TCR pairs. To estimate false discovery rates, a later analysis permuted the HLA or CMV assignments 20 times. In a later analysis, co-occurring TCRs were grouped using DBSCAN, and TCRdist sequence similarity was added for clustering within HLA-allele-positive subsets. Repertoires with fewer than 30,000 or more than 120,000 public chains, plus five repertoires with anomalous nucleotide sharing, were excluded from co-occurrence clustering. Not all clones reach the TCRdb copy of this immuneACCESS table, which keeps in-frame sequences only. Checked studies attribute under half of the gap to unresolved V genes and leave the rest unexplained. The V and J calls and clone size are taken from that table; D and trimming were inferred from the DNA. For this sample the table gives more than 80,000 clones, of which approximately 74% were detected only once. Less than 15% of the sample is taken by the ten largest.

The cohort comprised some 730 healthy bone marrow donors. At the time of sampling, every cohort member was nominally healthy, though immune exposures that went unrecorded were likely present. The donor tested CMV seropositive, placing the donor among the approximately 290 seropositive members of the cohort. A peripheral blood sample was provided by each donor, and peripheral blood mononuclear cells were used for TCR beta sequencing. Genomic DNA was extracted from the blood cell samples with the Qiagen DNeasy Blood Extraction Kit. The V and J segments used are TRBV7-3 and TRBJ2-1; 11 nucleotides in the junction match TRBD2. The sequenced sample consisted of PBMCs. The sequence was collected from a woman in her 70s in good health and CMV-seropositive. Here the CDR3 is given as CASSLTSGGFNEQFF. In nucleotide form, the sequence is TGTGCCAGCAGCCTAACTAGCGGGGGCTTCAATGAGCAGTTCTTC.